This T cell receptor beta chain was observed in a study of T cells in Graves' hyperthyroidism and ophthalmopathy. What was amplified from RNA transcripts were TCR beta CDR3 regions. The primer set for the first-round RT-PCR of the TCR CDR3 was HTBI. In TCRdb, the multiplex PCR reads were re-called with MiXCR into one record per CDR3 protein. The sample consists of hundreds of thousands of distinct CDR3 sequences, roughly 14% of them appearing once. Study-level points and caveats: Ophthalmopathy was separated from stable hyperthyroidism by a 13 V-J model. Blood also carried most thyroid clonotypes expanded above 0.001. In validation, the model predicted ophthalmopathy. These predictions came a median about 6.2 months before onset.

This clonotype came up a few times. Its target is not known. This CDR3 comprises 18 residues. V dropped 6 bases and J dropped 7; count of bases not matched to a gene: 24. Looked up from germline, CDR1 is SNHLY and CDR2 is FYNNEI. Subjects with ophthalmopathy showed a Clinical Activity Score no lower than 3, a NOSPECS grade no lower than 4, and a duration shorter than 3 months. The clonotype was recovered from a man between 18 and 29 years old with Graves' ophthalmopathy. This chain links TRBV2 with TRBJ2-7, with 7 bases matching TRBD2. The sequenced sample consisted of blood. CDR3: CASSSPSGPLPPSREQYF. CDR3 coding DNA: TGTGCCAGCAGCTCCCCTAGCGGACCATTACCCCCCTCTCGGGAGCAGTACTTC.